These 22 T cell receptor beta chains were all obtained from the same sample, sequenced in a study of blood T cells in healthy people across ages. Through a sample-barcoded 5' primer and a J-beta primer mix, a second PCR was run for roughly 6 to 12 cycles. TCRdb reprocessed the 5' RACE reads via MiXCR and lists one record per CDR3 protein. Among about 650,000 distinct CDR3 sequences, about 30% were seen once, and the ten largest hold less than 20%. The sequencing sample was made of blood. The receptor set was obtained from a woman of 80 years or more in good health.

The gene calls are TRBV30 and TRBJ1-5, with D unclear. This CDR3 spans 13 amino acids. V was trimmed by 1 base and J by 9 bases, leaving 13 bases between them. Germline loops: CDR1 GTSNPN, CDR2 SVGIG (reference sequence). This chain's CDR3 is CAWSADGERPQHF. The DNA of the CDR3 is TGTGCCTGGAGTGCGGACGGGGAAAGGCCCCAGCATTTT.

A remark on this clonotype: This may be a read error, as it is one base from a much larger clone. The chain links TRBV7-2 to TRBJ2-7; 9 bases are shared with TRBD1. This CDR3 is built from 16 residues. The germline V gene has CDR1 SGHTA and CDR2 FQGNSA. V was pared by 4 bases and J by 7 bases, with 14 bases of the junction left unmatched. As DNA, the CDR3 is TGTGCCAGCAGCTATTTCGCGGGACAGGGATCCAGTGAGCAGTACTTC. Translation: CASSYFAGQGSSEQYF.

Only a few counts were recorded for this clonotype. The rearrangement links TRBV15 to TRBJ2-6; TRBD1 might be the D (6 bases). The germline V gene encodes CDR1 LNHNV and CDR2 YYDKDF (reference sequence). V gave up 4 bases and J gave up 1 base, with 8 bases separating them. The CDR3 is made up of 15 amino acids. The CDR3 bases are TGTGCCACCAGCAAGGGGGTGTCTGGGGCCAACGTCCTGACTTTC. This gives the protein CATSKGVSGANVLTF.

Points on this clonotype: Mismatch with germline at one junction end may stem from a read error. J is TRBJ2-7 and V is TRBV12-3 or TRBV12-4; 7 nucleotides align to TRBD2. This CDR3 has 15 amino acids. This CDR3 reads CASSLTGGSSYQQYF. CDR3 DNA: TGTGCCAGCAGTTTAACGGGCGGGAGCTCCTACCAGCAGTACTTC.

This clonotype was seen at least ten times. The DNA for the CDR3 is TGTGCCAGCAGCCCCCAACTAGCGGGGGGGCACACCGGGGAGCTGTTTTTT. It is translated as CASSPQLAGGHTGELFF. V and J are TRBV4-2 and TRBJ2-2; the match to TRBD2 covers 13 bases. V was pared by 4 bases and J by 3 bases, with 5 bases of the junction left unmatched. The CDR3 sequence is 17 residues long. Germline lookup yields CDR1 LGHNA and CDR2 YNFKEQ.

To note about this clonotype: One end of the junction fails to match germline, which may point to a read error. The CDR3 nucleotides are TGTGTCAGCAGCCGGACTAGCGGGGGGGCCTACAATGAGCAGTACTTC. Translating gives CVSSRTSGGAYNEQYF. The chain uses TRBV7-7 and TRBJ2-7; TRBD2 aligns across 15 bases. The CDR3 has 16 amino acids. The germline V gene has CDR1 SSHAT and CDR2 FNYEAQ (reference sequence).

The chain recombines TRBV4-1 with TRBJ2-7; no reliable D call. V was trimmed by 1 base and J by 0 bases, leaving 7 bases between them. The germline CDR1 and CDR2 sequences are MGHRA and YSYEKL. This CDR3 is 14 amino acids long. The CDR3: CASSQGENSYEQYF. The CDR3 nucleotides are TGCGCCAGCAGCCAAGGCGAGAACTCCTACGAGCAGTACTTC.

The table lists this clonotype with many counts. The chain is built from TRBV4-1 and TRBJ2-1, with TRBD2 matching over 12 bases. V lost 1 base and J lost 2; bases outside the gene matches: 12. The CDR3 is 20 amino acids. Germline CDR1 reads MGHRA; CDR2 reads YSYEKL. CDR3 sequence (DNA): TGCGCCAGCAGCCAAGTTAGTCGACTAGCGGGGGACCCGGCCTACAATGAGCAGTTCTTC. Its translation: CASSQVSRLAGDPAYNEQFF.

In nucleotides, the CDR3 is TGTGCCAGCAGTGAACTGGGGCCAGACACCGGGGAGCTGTTTTTT. It codes for CASSELGPDTGELFF. The chain has TRBV6-1 and TRBJ2-2, with D possibly matching TRBD1 (5 bases). The CDR3 totals 15 residues. Germline CDR1 is MNHNS and CDR2 is SASEGT. V shed 2 bases and J shed 3 bases, with 10 bases lying between them.

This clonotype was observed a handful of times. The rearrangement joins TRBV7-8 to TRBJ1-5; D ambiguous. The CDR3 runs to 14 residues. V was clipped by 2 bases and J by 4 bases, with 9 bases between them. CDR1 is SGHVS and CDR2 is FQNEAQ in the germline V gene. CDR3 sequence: CASSLNPGNQPQHF. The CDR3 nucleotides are TGTGCCAGCAGCTTAAACCCCGGGAATCAGCCCCAGCATTTT.

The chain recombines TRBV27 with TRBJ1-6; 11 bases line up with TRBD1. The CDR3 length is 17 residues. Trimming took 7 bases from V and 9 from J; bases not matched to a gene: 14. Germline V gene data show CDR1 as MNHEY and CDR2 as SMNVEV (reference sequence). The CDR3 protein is CASNSASVGTGGSPLHF. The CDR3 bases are TGTGCCAGCAATTCGGCCAGTGTGGGGACAGGGGGTTCACCCCTCCACTTT.

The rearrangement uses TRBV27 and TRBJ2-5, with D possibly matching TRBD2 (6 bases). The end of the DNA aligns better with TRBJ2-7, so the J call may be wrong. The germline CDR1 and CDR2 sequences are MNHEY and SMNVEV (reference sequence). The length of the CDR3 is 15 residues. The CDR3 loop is CASRSRDFSPGEQYF. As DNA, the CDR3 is TGTGCCAGCCGATCCAGGGACTTCTCCCCGGGCGAGCAGTACTTC.

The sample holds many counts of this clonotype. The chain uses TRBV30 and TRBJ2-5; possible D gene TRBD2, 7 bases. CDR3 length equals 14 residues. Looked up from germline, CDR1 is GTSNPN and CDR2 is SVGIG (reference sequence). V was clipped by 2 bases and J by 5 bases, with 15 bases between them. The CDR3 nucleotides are TGTGCCTGGAGTTACGGGGGGCTTGAGGAGACCCAGTACTTC. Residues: CAWSYGGLEETQYF.

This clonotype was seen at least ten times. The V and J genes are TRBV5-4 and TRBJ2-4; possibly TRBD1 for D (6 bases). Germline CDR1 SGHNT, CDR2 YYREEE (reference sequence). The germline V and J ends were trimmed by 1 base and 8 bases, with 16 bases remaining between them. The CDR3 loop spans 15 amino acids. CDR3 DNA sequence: TGTGCCAGCAGCTTGCTGGGGGCAGGGGAAGACATTCAGTACTTC. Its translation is CASSLLGAGEDIQYF.

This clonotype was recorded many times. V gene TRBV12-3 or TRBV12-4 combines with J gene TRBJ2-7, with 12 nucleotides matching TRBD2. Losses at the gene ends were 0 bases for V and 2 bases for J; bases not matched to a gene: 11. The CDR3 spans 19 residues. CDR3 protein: CASSLATIKTSGGPYEQYF. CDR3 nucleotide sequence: TGTGCCAGCAGTTTAGCGACTATTAAGACTAGCGGGGGTCCCTACGAGCAGTACTTC.

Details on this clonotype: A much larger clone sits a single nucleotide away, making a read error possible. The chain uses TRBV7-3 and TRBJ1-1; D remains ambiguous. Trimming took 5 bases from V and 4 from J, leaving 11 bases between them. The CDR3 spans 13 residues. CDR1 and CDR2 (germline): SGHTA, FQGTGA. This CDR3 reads CASSLSLTTEAFF. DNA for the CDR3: TGTGCCAGCAGCCTTTCCCTTACCACTGAAGCTTTCTTT.

In DNA, the CDR3 is TGTGCCAGCAGGGGGGCCTACAATCAGCCCCAGCATTTT. It encodes CASRGAYNQPQHF. The V call is TRBV2, the J call TRBJ1-5, with D perhaps matching TRBD1 (6 bases). Germline CDR1 SNHLY, CDR2 FYNNEI. V lost 6 bases and J 3 bases, leaving 9 bases between the germline ends. The CDR3 has 13 amino acids.

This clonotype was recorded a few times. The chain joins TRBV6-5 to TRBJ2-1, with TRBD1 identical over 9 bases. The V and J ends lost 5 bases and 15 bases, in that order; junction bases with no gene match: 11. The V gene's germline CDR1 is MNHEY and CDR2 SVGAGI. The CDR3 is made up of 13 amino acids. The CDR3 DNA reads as TGTGCCAGCAGTCCGGGACAGGGTATTAATCCGTTCTTC. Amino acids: CASSPGQGINPFF.

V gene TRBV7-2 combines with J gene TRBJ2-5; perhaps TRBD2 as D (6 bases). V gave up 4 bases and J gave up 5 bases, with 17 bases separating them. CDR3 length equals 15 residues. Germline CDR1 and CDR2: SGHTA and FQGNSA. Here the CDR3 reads CASSYVVSRGETQYF. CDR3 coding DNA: TGTGCCAGCAGCTACGTCGTTAGCCGGGGGGAGACCCAGTACTTC.

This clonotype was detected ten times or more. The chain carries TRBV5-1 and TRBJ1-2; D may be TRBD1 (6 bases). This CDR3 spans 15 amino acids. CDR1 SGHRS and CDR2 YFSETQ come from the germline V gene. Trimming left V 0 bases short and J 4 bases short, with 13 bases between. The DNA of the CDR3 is TGCGCCAGCAGCTTGGTTCCAGGGGAAGCCTATGGCTACACCTTC. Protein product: CASSLVPGEAYGYTF.

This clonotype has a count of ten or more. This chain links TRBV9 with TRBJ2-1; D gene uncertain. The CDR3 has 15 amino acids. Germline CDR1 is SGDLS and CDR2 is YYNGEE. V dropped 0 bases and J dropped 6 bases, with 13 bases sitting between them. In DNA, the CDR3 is TGTGCCAGCAGCGTAGACCCAAGGAGCCTCAATGAGCAGTTCTTC. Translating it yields CASSVDPRSLNEQFF.

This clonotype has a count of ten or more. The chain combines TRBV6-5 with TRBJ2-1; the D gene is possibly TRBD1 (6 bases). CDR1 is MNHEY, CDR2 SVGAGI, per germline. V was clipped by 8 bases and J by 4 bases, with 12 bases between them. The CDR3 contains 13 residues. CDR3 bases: TGTGCCAGCGGGGGCCTGGGATACAATGAGCAGTTCTTC. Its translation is CASGGLGYNEQFF.